The subject of this entry is one T cell receptor beta chain. The data derive from a study of OX40 agonist ivuxolimab in advanced cancers. Generated by immunoSEQ multiplex PCR, the TCRdb table keeps only in-frame clones and is missing some. The data contain more than 50,000 clones, roughly 87% of them singletons. This material consisted of CD4+ or CD8+ T cells sorted from blood, taken in a trial of the OX40 agonist ivuxolimab. The sequence derives from an adult with an advanced solid tumor such as melanoma, head and neck, liver or kidney cancer.

DNA for the CDR3: TGTGCCATCAGAGAAGGGACAGCGAATTCACCCCTCCACTTT. Translation gives CAIREGTANSPLHF. The chain joins TRBV10-3 to TRBJ1-6, with 7 bases lining up with TRBD1. The length of the CDR3 is 14 residues. Germline V gene lookup returns CDR1 ENHRY and CDR2 SYGVKD. V lost 6 bases, J lost 7 bases, and 6 bases stayed unmatched.